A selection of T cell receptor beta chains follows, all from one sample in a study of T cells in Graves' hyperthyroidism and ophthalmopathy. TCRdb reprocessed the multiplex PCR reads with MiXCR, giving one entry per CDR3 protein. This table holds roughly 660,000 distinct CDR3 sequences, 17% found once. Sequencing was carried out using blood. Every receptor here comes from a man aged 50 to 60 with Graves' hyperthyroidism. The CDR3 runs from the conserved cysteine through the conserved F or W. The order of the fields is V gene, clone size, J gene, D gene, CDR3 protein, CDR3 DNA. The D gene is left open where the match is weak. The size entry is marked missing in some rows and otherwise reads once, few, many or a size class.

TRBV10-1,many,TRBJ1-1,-,CASKLPNRNTEAFF,TGCGCCAGCAAGCTTCCCAACAGGAACACTGAAGCTTTCTTT
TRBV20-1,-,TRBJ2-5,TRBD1,CSAWDRGEATETQYF,TGCAGTGCCTGGGACAGGGGAGAAGCGACGGAGACCCAGTACTTC
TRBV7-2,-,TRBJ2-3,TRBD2,CASIPRDYQNTQYF,TGTGCCAGCATACCCCGGGACTACCAAAATACGCAGTATTTT
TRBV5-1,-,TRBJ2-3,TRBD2,CASSFGAGDDTQYF,TGCGCCAGCAGCTTCGGAGCGGGAGATGATACGCAGTATTTT
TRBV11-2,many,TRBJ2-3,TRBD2,CASSFRLAGGRADTQYF,TGTGCCAGCAGCTTTCGACTAGCGGGAGGGCGGGCAGATACGCAGTATTTT
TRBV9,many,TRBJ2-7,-,CASSSPPNTGLHEQYF,TGTGCCAGCAGCTCTCCCCCAAACACAGGTCTCCACGAGCAGTACTTC
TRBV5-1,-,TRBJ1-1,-,CASSRRAEAEAFF,TGCGCCAGCAGCCGGAGGGCAGAGGCTGAAGCTTTCTTT
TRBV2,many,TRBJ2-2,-,CASSESGFRRTGELFF,TGTGCCAGCAGTGAATCCGGGTTCAGGCGCACCGGGGAGCTGTTTTTT
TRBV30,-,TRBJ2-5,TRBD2,CAWGVGAGGPRETQYF,TGTGCCTGGGGAGTGGGAGCGGGAGGGCCTAGGGAGACCCAGTACTTC
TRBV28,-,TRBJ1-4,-,CASMNSANEKLFF,TGTGCCAGCATGAACAGCGCGAACGAAAAACTGTTTTTT
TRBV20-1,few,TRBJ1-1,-,CSARAMTRGGKTEAFF,TGCAGTGCTAGGGCTATGACACGGGGTGGGAAAACTGAAGCTTTCTTT
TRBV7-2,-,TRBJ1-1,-,CASSLVRERAFF,TGTGCCAGCAGCTTAGTGCGGGAACGAGCTTTCTTT
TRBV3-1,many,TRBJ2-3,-,CASSQMSGSTDTQYF,TGTGCCAGCAGCCAAATGAGCGGGAGCACAGATACGCAGTATTTT
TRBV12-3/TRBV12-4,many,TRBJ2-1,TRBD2,CASTIFSGRARNEQFF,TGTGCCAGCACAATCTTTAGCGGGAGGGCCCGCAATGAGCAGTTCTTC
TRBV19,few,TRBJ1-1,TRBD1,CASSIPRQGRTEAFF,TGTGCCAGTAGTATCCCTAGACAGGGTCGGACTGAAGCTTTCTTT
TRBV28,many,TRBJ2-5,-,CASSHSQETQYF,TGTGCCAGCAGCCATAGCCAAGAGACCCAGTACTTC
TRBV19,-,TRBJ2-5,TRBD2,CASSIGLAKETQYF,TGTGCCAGTAGTATCGGACTAGCGAAAGAGACCCAGTACTTC
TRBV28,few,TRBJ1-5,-,CASRPREIRQPQHF,TGTGCCAGCAGACCCAGGGAAATCAGACAGCCCCAGCATTTT
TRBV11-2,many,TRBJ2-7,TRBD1,CASSLRGQGIYEQYF,TGTGCCAGCAGCTTAAGGGGACAGGGGATTTACGAGCAGTACTTC
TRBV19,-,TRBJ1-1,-,CASSTSEGHTEAFF,TGTGCCAGTAGTACTTCTGAGGGCCACACTGAAGCTTTCTTT
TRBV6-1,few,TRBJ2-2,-,CASSPSITEELFF,TGTGCCAGCAGCCCCTCCATCACCGAGGAGCTGTTTTTT
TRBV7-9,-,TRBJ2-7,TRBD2,CASSYQGGNYEQYF,TGTGCCAGCAGCTACCAGGGAGGGAACTACGAGCAGTACTTC
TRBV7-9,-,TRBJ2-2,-,CASSLELFGELFF,TGTGCCAGCAGCTTAGAATTGTTCGGGGAGCTGTTTTTT
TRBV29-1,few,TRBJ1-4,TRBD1,CSVGSGTGAEKLFF,TGCAGCGTAGGTTCCGGGACAGGGGCGGAAAAACTGTTTTTT
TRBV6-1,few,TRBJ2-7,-,CASRPNRDHYEQYF,TGTGCCAGCAGACCCAACAGGGATCATTACGAGCAGTACTTC
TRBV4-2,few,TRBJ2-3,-,CASSQEGVSSTDTQYF,TGTGCCAGCAGCCAAGAAGGAGTCTCTAGCACAGATACGCAGTATTTT
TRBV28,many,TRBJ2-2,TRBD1,CASSFGTGFTGELFF,TGTGCCAGCAGTTTCGGGACAGGGTTCACCGGGGAGCTGTTTTTT
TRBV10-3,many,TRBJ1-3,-,CAISDRDSGNTIYF,TGTGCCATCAGTGACCGGGACTCTGGAAACACCATATATTTT
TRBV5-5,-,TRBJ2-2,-,CASSFFLILDSSTGELFF,TGTGCCAGCAGCTTTTTTCTAATACTTGACAGCTCCACCGGGGAGCTGTTTTTT
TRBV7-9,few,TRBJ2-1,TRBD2,CASSWGLAGARYNEQFF,TGTGCCAGCAGCTGGGGACTAGCGGGAGCCAGATACAATGAGCAGTTCTTC
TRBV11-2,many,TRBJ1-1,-,CASEGVNTEAFF,TGTGCCAGCGAGGGGGTAAACACTGAAGCTTTCTTT
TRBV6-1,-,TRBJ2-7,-,CASCRGTGQFYEQYF,TGTGCCAGCTGTAGGGGGACGGGGCAATTCTACGAGCAGTACTTC
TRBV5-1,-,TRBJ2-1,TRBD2,CASTWTSGIDEQFF,TGCGCCAGCACCTGGACTAGCGGAATCGATGAGCAGTTCTTC
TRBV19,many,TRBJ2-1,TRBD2,CASSMWTSGRLRGDYNEQFF,TGTGCCAGTAGTATGTGGACTAGCGGGAGGCTCCGGGGTGACTACAATGAGCAGTTCTTC
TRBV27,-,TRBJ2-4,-,CASLLGAEGVLIQYF,TGTGCCAGCTTACTGGGAGCGGAGGGGGTCCTCATTCAGTACTTC
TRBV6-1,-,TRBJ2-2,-,CAISDTRVTGELFF,TGTGCCATCAGTGATACAAGGGTCACCGGGGAGCTGTTTTTT
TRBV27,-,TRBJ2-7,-,CASSPSRETEEQYF,TGTGCCAGCAGTCCGTCACGGGAGACGGAAGAGCAGTACTTC
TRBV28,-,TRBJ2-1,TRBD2,CASITGTSGRRDEQFF,TGTGCCAGCATTACCGGGACTAGCGGGAGGCGGGATGAGCAGTTCTTC
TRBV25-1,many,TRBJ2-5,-,CASSAYSGDLTGLDETQYF,TGTGCCAGCAGCGCCTATTCGGGAGATCTGACAGGGCTGGATGAGACCCAGTACTTC
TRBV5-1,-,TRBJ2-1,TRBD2,CASSFTISGNNEQFF,TGCGCCAGCAGCTTTACCATTAGCGGGAACAATGAGCAGTTCTTC
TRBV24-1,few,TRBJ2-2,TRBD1,CATSGRDRGSPGELFF,TGTGCCACCAGTGGCCGGGACAGGGGGTCTCCCGGGGAGCTGTTTTTT
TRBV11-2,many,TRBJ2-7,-,CASSLSYERSYEQYF,TGTGCCAGCAGCTTAAGCTACGAGCGGTCCTACGAGCAGTACTTC
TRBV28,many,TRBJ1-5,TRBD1,CASWTGGGQPQHF,TGTGCCAGCTGGACAGGGGGGGGACAGCCCCAGCATTTT
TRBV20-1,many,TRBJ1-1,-,CSAPWKGDQAFF,TGCAGTGCCCCCTGGAAGGGAGATCAAGCTTTCTTT
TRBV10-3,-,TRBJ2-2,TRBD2,CAISETSGRANTGELFF,TGTGCCATCAGTGAGACCAGCGGGAGGGCGAACACCGGGGAGCTGTTTTTT
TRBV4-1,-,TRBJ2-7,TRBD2,CASSPPSGRAEEQYF,TGCGCCAGCAGCCCCCCTAGCGGGAGGGCGGAGGAGCAGTACTTC
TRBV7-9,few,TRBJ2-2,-,CASSPLGSGTGELFF,TGTGCCAGCAGCCCTTTAGGGAGTGGCACCGGGGAGCTGTTTTTT
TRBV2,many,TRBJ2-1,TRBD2,CASRGLVEQFF,TGTGCCAGCAGGGGACTAGTGGAGCAGTTCTTC
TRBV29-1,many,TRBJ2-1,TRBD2,CSVAGSTYNEQFF,TGCAGTGTAGCGGGATCAACCTACAATGAGCAGTTCTTC
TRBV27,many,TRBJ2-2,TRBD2,CASSPGLAAAGELFF,TGTGCCAGCAGTCCTGGACTAGCGGCTGCCGGGGAGCTGTTTTTT
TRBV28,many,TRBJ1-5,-,CASRGTGQPQHF,TGTGCCAGCAGGGGAACAGGCCAGCCCCAGCATTTT
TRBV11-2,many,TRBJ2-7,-,CASSLISGRVGEQYF,TGTGCCAGCAGCTTAATTTCGGGCAGGGTAGGGGAGCAGTACTTC
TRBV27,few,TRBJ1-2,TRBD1,CASSFGTGGTFLTF,TGTGCCAGCAGTTTTGGGACAGGCGGGACTTTCCTCACCTTC
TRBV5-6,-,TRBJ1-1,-,CASSLPITEAFF,TGTGCCAGCAGTCTTCCAATCACTGAAGCTTTCTTT
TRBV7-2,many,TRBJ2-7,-,CASSLLASSYYEQYF,TGTGCCAGCAGCTTACTGGCTAGCTCGTACTACGAGCAGTACTTC